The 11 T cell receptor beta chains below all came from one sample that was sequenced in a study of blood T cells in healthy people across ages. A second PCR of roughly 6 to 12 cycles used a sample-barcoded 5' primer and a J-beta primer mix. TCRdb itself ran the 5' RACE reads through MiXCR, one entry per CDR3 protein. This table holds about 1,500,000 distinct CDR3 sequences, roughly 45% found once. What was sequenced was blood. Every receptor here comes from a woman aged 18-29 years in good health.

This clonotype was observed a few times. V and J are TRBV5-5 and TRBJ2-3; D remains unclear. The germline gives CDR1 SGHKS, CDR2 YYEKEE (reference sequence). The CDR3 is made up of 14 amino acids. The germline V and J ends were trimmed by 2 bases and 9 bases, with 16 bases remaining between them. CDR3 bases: TGTGCCAGCAGCTTACTTACCAGCCCGGAGACGCAGTATTTT. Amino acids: CASSLLTSPETQYF.

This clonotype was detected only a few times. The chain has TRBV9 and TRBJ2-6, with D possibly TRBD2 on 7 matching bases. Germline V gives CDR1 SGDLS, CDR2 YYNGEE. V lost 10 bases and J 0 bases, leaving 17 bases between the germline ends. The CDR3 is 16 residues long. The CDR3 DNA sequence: TGTGCCCTCGGGGGGCAGGCTCACTCTGGGGCCAACGTCCTGACTTTC. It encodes CALGGQAHSGANVLTF.

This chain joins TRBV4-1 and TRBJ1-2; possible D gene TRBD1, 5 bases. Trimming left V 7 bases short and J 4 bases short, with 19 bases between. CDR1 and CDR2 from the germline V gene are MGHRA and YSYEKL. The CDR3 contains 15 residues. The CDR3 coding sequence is TGCGCCAGCATCCCGCAAGGCGGACATGTCTATGGCTACACCTTC. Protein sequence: CASIPQGGHVYGYTF.

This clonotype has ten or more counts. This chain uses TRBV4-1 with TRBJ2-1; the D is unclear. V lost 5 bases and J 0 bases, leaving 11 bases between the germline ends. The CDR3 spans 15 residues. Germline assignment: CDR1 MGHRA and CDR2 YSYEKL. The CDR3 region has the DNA TGCGCCAGCAGCTTTGCGCCGAGCTCCTACAATGAGCAGTTCTTC. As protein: CASSFAPSSYNEQFF.

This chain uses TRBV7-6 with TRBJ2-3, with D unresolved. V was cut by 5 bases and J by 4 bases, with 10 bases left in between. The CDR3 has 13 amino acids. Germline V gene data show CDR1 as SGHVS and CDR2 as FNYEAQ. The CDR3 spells CASSPGRSDTQYF. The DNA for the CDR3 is TGTGCCAGCAGCCCCGGGCGGTCAGATACGCAGTATTTT.

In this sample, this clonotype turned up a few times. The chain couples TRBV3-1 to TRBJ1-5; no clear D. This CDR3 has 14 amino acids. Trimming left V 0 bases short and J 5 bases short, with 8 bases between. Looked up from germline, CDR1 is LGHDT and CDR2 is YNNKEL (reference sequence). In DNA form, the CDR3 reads TGTGCCAGCAGCCAAGATTCCGGGGATCAGCCCCAGCATTTT. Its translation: CASSQDSGDQPQHF.

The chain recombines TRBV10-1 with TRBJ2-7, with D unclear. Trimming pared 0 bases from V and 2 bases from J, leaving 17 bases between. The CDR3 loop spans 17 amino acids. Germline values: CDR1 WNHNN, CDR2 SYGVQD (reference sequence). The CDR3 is CASSESASPVTPYEQYF. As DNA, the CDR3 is TGCGCCAGCAGTGAGTCTGCCAGCCCCGTGACCCCCTACGAGCAGTACTTC.

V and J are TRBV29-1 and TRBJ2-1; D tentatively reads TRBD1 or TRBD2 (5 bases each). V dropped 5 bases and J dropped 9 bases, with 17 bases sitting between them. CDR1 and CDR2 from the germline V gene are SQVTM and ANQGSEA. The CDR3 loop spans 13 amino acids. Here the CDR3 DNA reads TGCAGCGTTCTTCCAGGGACGTTCTGTGAGCAGTTCTTC. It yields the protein CSVLPGTFCEQFF.

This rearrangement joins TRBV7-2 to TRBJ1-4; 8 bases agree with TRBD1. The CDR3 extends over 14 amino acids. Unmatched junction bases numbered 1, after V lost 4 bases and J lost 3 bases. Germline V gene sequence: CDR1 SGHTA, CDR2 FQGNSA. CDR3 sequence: CASSSGQANEKLFF. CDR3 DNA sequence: TGTGCCAGCAGCTCGGGACAGGCTAATGAAAAACTGTTTTTT. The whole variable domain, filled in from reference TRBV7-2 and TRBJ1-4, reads GAGVSQSPSNKVTEKGKDVELRCDPISGHTALYWYRQSLGQGLEFLIYFQGNSAPDKSGLPSDRFSAERTGGSVSTLTIQRTQQEDSAVYLCASSSGQANEKLFFGSGTQLSVL.

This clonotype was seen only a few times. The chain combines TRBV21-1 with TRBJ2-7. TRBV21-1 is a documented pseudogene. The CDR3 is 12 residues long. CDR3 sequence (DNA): TGTGCCATTACCAGACTTACCTACGAGCAGTACTTC. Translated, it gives CAITRLTYEQYF.

The CDR3: CAISEPLLAGEDNEQYF. The CDR3 nucleotides are TGTGCCATCAGTGAGCCGCTACTAGCGGGAGAAGACAATGAGCAGTACTTC. The chain uses TRBV10-3 and TRBJ2-7, with TRBD2 matching 11 bases. Per germline, CDR1 ENHRY and CDR2 SYGVKD. J was trimmed by 7 bases and V by 2 bases; bases with no gene match: 13. CDR3 length: 17 amino acids.